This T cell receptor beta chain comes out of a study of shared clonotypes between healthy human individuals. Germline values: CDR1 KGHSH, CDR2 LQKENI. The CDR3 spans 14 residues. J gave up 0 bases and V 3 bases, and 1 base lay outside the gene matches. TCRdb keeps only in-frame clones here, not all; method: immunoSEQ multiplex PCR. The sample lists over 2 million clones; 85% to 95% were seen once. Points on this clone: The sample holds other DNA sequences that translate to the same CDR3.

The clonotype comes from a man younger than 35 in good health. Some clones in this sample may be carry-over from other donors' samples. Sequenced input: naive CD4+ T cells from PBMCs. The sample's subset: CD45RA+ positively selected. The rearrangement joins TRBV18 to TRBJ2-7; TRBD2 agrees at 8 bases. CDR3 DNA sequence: TGTGCCAGCTCACCCGGGACTAGCTCCTACGAGCAGTACTTC. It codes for CASSPGTSSYEQYF.